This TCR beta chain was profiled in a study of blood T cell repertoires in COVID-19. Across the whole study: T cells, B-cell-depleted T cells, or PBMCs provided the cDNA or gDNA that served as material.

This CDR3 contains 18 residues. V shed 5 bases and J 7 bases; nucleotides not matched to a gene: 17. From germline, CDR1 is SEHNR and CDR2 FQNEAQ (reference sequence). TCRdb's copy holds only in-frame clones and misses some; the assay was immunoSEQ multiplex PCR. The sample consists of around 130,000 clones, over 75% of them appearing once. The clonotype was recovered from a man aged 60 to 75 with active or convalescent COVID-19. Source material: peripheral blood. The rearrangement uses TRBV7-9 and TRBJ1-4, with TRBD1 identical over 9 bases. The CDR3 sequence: CASSPFRVPGQGGEKLFF. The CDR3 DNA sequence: TGTGCCAGCAGCCCGTTTAGGGTACCGGGACAGGGCGGTGAAAAACTGTTTTTT.